The T cell receptor (beta chain) under discussion was sequenced for a study of chemoradiotherapy in HPV16-positive cancers. Regarding the study as a whole: HPV-responsive T-cell expansion during chemoradiotherapy was linked to improved recurrence-free survival in HPV16-positive patients. Candidate HPV-specific clones and E7-related TCR motifs grew in tumor during treatment.

TCRdb's table, derived via immunoSEQ multiplex PCR, lists solely in-frame clones and lacks some. The profile covers 930 or so clones, with 82% appearing a single time and about 5.3% taken by the ten largest. The CDR3 covers 15 residues. CDR1 MNHNY and CDR2 SVGAGI come from the germline V gene (reference sequence). The V gene end was trimmed by 7 bases and the J gene end by 6 bases; junction bases not matched to a gene: 12. Repertoires were sampled repeatedly during chemoradiotherapy. Comments on this clone: Its antigen is unidentified.

Material: tumor tissue, obtained from a patient who underwent chemoradiotherapy. V gene TRBV6-6 combines with J gene TRBJ2-7; TRBD1 matches at 10 bases. The clonotype was recovered from a human donor with HPV-associated anogenital cancer. DNA for the CDR3: TGTGCCAGCACCCACCCCCGGGACAGGGGCCTCGAGCAGTACTTC. It translates to CASTHPRDRGLEQYF.